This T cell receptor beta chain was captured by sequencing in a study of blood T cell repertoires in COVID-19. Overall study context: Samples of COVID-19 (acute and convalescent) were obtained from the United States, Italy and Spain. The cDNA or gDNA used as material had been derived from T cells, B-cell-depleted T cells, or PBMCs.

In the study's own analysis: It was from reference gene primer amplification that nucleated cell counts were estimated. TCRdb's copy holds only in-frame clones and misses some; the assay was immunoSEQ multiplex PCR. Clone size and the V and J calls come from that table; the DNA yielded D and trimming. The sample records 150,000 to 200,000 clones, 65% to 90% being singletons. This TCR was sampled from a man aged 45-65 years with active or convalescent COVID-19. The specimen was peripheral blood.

This CDR3 reads CASSQVPSGSYEQYF. The CDR3 DNA sequence: TGTGCCAGCAGCCAAGTACCTAGCGGATCCTACGAGCAGTACTTC. The chain combines TRBV3-1 (or the pseudogene TRBV3-2) with TRBJ2-7, with 7 nucleotides matching TRBD2. V was clipped by 1 base and J by 1 base; unmatched bases: 4. This CDR3 contains 15 residues. CDR1 and CDR2 (germline): LGHDT, YNNKEL (reference sequence).